Following are 24 T cell receptor beta chains from one sample sequenced in a study of OX40 agonist ivuxolimab in advanced cancers. The assay was immunoSEQ multiplex PCR, and TCRdb's table has in-frame clones only and misses some. Here the sample spans fewer than 85,000 clones, about nine tenths being singletons. The sequences come from CD4+ or CD8+ T cells sorted from blood, collected in a trial of the OX40 agonist ivuxolimab. The receptors derive from an adult with an advanced solid tumor such as melanoma, head and neck, liver or kidney cancer.

CDR3 nucleotide sequence: TGTGCCAGTAGTATTAGCGGGTCAGGGTTTATCACAGATACGCAGTATTTT. Its protein product is CASSISGSGFITDTQYF. The V gene is TRBV19, the J gene TRBJ2-3; 7 positions agree with TRBD2. J was trimmed by 2 bases and V by 3 bases; bases with no gene match: 11. CDR1 and CDR2 (germline): LNHDA, SQIVND (reference sequence). The CDR3 totals 17 residues. The entire variable domain, with the rest obtained from reference TRBV19 and TRBJ2-3, is as follows: DGGITQSPKYLFRKEGQNVTLSCEQNLNHDAMYWYRQDPGQGLRLIYYSQIVNDFQKGDIAEGYSVSREKKESFPLTVTSAQKNPTAFYLCASSISGSGFITDTQYFGPGTRLTVL.

This sequence joins TRBV5-8 and TRBJ2-1, with D maybe TRBD2 (5 bases). Germline values: CDR1 SGHTS, CDR2 YDEGEE. V was cut by 1 base and J by 0 bases, with 11 bases left in between. The CDR3 sequence is 16 residues long. The CDR3 coding sequence is TGTGCCAGCAGCTTGCGGCGGAGGAGCTCCTACAATGAGCAGTTCTTC. Amino acid sequence: CASSLRRRSSYNEQFF.

By frequency in the sample, this clone is medium-sized (0.01 to 0.1%). The chain carries TRBV20-1 and TRBJ2-5, with D hard to call. Germline CDR1 reads DFQATT; CDR2 reads SNEGSKA (reference sequence). This CDR3 region has 11 residues. Trimming left V 5 bases short and J 7 bases short, with 11 bases between. The CDR3 DNA follows: TGCAGTGCTCCCTCCGGCGGGACCCAGTACTTC. This gives the protein CSAPSGGTQYF.

The gene calls are TRBV1 and TRBJ2-7; the tabulated D call, TRBD1, remains unverified against the DNA. TRBV1 is a listed pseudogene. The CDR3 contains 14 residues. DNA for the CDR3: TGCACCAGCAGCCAAGAGTGGGGGCTCTACGAGCAGTACTTC. It translates to CTSSQEWGLYEQYF.

This clone has a single count. V is TRBV2 and J is TRBJ2-3; D call uncertain. Per germline, CDR1 SNHLY and CDR2 FYNNEI. With 6 bases removed from V and 2 bases from J, the gap between germline ends came to 9 bases. The CDR3 is made up of 13 amino acids. CDR3 amino acids: CASRDRPTDTQYF. The CDR3 bases are TGTGCCAGCAGGGACCGTCCCACAGATACGCAGTATTTT.

At least ten counts were recorded for this clone. This sequence joins TRBV27 and TRBJ1-5, with D uncertain. From germline, CDR1 is MNHEY and CDR2 SMNVEV (reference sequence). Trimming shortened V by 2 bases and J by 7 bases, and 15 bases separated the two germline ends. The length of the CDR3 is 15 residues. The CDR3 loop is CASSLDPATGQPQHF. CDR3 sequence (DNA): TGTGCCAGCAGTTTAGACCCGGCCACCGGGCAGCCCCAGCATTTT.

J is TRBJ2-1 and V is TRBV2; D could derive from TRBD1 or TRBD2 (6 bases each). The CDR3 is made up of 13 amino acids. Germline V lookup: CDR1 SNHLY, CDR2 FYNNEI. V was trimmed by 7 bases and J by 8 bases, leaving 15 bases between them. The DNA for the CDR3 is TGTGCCAGCACACTGGAGGGGGTCCATGAGCAGTTCTTC. Its protein is CASTLEGVHEQFF.

This chain joins TRBV6-5 and TRBJ2-7; 9 bases map to TRBD2. Looked up from germline, CDR1 is MNHEY and CDR2 is SVGAGI. This CDR3 contains 14 residues. The CDR3 here is CKGASGVVGNEQYF. As DNA, the CDR3 is TGTAAGGGGGCTAGCGGGGTAGTGGGAAACGAGCAGTACTTC.

J is TRBJ2-7 and V is TRBV5-1, with 9 bases identical to TRBD2. Germline V CDR1 and CDR2: SGHRS, YFSETQ. Trimming took 4 bases from V and 5 from J; bases not matched to a gene: 7. The CDR3 runs 14 residues. CDR3 coding DNA: TGCGCCAGCAGCCCCGGGACTAGCCTGGACGAGCAGTACTTC. Its protein is CASSPGTSLDEQYF.

This chain connects TRBV5-6 to TRBJ1-6; no firm D call. Trimming stripped 3 bases from V and 10 bases from J, with 14 bases between. Germline CDR1 SGHDT, CDR2 YYEEEE. This CDR3 is built from 14 residues. CDR3 sequence: CASSSDLLESPLHF. The CDR3 bases are TGTGCCAGCAGCTCTGACCTACTTGAATCACCCCTCCACTTT.

This clone was seen a single time. This sequence joins TRBV4-1 and TRBJ2-7; D might be TRBD2 (6 bases). V shed 3 bases and J shed 6 bases, with 18 bases lying between them. This CDR3 is 15 amino acids long. Per germline, CDR1 MGHRA and CDR2 YSYEKL. In DNA, the CDR3 is TGCGCCAGCAGCCAGCTCCTTAGAGGGACTGGCGAGCAGTACTTC. It specifies CASSQLLRGTGEQYF.

This chain links TRBV21-1 with TRBJ1-2; the table's D call of TRBD1 was not tested on the DNA. TRBV21-1 is given as a pseudogene. The CDR3 contains 17 residues. CDR3 coding DNA: TGTGCCAGCAGCAAGGAGGGGACTCGACAGGGGGTCGATGGCTACACCTTC. This gives the protein CASSKEGTRQGVDGYTF.

The chain is built from TRBV5-1 and TRBJ1-3; unclear D gene. The CDR3 is 14 amino acids. V shed 4 bases and J shed 3 bases, with 11 bases lying between them. Germline CDR1 and CDR2: SGHRS and YFSETQ. The CDR3 region is CASSPGSLGNTIYF. The CDR3 DNA is TGCGCCAGCAGCCCTGGCAGCCTTGGAAACACCATATATTTT.

This chain links TRBV5-1 with TRBJ1-2; tentative D call: TRBD1 (6 bases). This CDR3 spans 14 amino acids. The V gene's germline CDR1 is SGHRS and CDR2 YFSETQ. V lost 4 bases and J 0 bases, leaving 10 bases between the germline ends. The CDR3: CASSTGQTNYGYTF. The CDR3 nucleotides are TGCGCCAGCAGCACCGGACAGACTAACTATGGCTACACCTTC. Filled out from reference TRBV5-1 and TRBJ1-2, the complete variable domain reads KAGVTQTPRYLIKTRGQQVTLSCSPISGHRSVSWYQQTPGQGLQFLFEYFSETQRNKGNFPGRFSGRQFSNSRSEMNVSTLELGDSALYLCASSTGQTNYGYTFGSGTRLTVV.

V usage is TRBV4-1 and J usage is TRBJ2-5, with a possible D match to TRBD2 (5 bases). The end of the DNA fits TRBJ2-7 better, so the J call may be wrong. CDR1 MGHRA and CDR2 YSYEKL come from the germline V gene. CDR3 length: 15 residues. The CDR3 region has the DNA TGCGCCAGCAGCCAAGGGGTAGCGAGGGCCTACGAGCAGTACTTC. Amino acid sequence: CASSQGVARAYEQYF.

V and J are TRBV28 and TRBJ2-3; D unresolved. The length of the CDR3 is 17 residues. V dropped 6 bases and J dropped 4 bases, with 23 bases sitting between them. CDR1 and CDR2 (germline): MDHEN, SYDVKM. CDR3 coding DNA: TGTGCCAGCAGACCCCTACTCCCGGGCCCTACCCCAGATACGCAGTATTTT. Its translation: CASRPLLPGPTPDTQYF.

The rearrangement joins TRBV7-9 to TRBJ2-1, with TRBD2 matching over 14 bases. Losses at the gene ends were 2 bases for V and 6 bases for J; bases not matched to a gene: 6. Looked up from germline, CDR1 is SEHNR and CDR2 is FQNEAQ (reference sequence). CDR3 length equals 17 residues. The CDR3 sequence is CASSLRPGLAGANEQFF. The CDR3 DNA follows: TGTGCCAGCAGCTTACGACCGGGACTAGCGGGAGCCAATGAGCAGTTCTTC.

This sequence joins TRBV28 and TRBJ1-1; D is perhaps TRBD1 (6 bases). Germline assignment: CDR1 MDHEN and CDR2 SYDVKM. V lost 5 bases and J lost 5, with 21 bases in between. The CDR3 runs 16 residues. This CDR3 reads CASSIGGWQGSTEAFF. The CDR3, as DNA: TGTGCCAGCAGTATAGGGGGGTGGCAGGGTAGTACTGAAGCTTTCTTT. The variable domain in full, completed from reference TRBV28 and TRBJ1-1, reads DVKVTQSSRYLVKRTGEKVFLECVQDMDHENMFWYRQDPGLGLRLIYFSYDVKMKEKGDIPEGYSVSREKKERFSLILESASTNQTSMYLCASSIGGWQGSTEAFFGQGTRLTVV.

The chain has TRBV6-1 and TRBJ2-1, with 11 bases fitting TRBD2. Trimming took 7 bases from V and 5 from J; bases not matched to a gene: 7. Germline values: CDR1 MNHNS, CDR2 SASEGT. The CDR3 totals 15 residues. The DNA for the CDR3 is TGTGCCAGCACTGAGGGACTAGCGGTTCACAATGAGCAGTTCTTC. Its protein product is CASTEGLAVHNEQFF.

The chain carries TRBV5-1 and TRBJ2-2; D is undetermined. The V and J ends lost 0 bases and 0 bases respectively, with 9 bases between them. This CDR3 region has 16 residues. The germline V gene has CDR1 SGHRS and CDR2 YFSETQ. Here the CDR3 DNA reads TGCGCCAGCAGCTTGGTCGGCAGGTCGAACACCGGGGAGCTGTTTTTT. Translated, it gives CASSLVGRSNTGELFF.

The V gene is TRBV19, the J gene TRBJ1-5, with D unclear. V shed 7 bases and J shed 0 bases, with 10 bases lying between them. Germline V CDR1 and CDR2: LNHDA, SQIVND (reference sequence). This CDR3 region has 14 residues. The CDR3 DNA reads as TGTGCCAGTACTACAAGTTATAGCAATCAGCCCCAGCATTTT. Protein product: CASTTSYSNQPQHF.

In this sample, this clone turned up once. CDR3 loop: CASSSNTKTYGYTF. The CDR3 DNA follows: TGTGCCAGCAGCTCTAACACAAAGACCTATGGCTACACCTTC. The chain combines TRBV7-9 with TRBJ1-2; D uncertain. CDR1 is SEHNR and CDR2 is FQNEAQ in the germline V gene (reference sequence). The CDR3 is made up of 14 amino acids. Trimming stripped 4 bases from V and 4 bases from J, with 13 bases between.

The chain recombines TRBV19 with TRBJ1-5, with D uncertain. V was trimmed by 6 bases and J by 8 bases, leaving 14 bases between them. From germline, CDR1 is LNHDA and CDR2 SQIVND (reference sequence). This CDR3 contains 13 residues. CDR3 sequence: CASSGTIWEPQHF. The CDR3 DNA follows: TGTGCCAGTAGCGGAACGATATGGGAGCCCCAGCATTTT. Full variable domain (remainder filled in from reference TRBV19 and TRBJ1-5): DGGITQSPKYLFRKEGQNVTLSCEQNLNHDAMYWYRQDPGQGLRLIYYSQIVNDFQKGDIAEGYSVSREKKESFPLTVTSAQKNPTAFYLCASSGTIWEPQHFGDGTRLSIL.

The genes are TRBV5-6 and TRBJ1-2; unclear D gene. With 4 bases removed from V and 5 bases from J, the gap between germline ends came to 15 bases. The CDR3 totals 14 residues. Germline-derived CDR1 and CDR2 are SGHDT and YYEEEE. CDR3 bases: TGTGCCAGCAGCCCCCGTGGGCAGTCGTATGGCTACACCTTC. This codes for CASSPRGQSYGYTF.